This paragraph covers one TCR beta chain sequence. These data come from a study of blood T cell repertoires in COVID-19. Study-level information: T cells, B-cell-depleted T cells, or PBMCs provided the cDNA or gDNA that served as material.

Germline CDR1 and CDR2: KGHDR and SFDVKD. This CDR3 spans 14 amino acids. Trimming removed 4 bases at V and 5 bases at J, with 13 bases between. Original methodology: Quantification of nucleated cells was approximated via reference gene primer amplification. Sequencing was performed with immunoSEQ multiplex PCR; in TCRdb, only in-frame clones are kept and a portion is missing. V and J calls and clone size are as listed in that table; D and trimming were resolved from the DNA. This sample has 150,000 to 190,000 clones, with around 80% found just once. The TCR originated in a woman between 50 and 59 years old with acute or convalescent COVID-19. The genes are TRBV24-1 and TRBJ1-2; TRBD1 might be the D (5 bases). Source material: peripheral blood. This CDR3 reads CATSEENRPYGYTF. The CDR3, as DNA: TGTGCCACCAGTGAAGAAAACAGGCCATATGGCTACACCTTC.